This T cell receptor beta chain came from a study of T cells in women clearing cervical HPV infection. Study-level information: Donors had HPV16-related CIN3 or worse; 2 had invasive cancer. Case blood drawn at lesion detection; control blood after infection cleared.

J lost 5 bases, V lost 2 bases, and 11 bases had no gene match. From germline, CDR1 is GTSNPN and CDR2 SVGIG (reference sequence). This CDR3 spans 15 amino acids. Sequenced by immunoSEQ multiplex PCR; TCRdb stores in-frame clones only, minus some. The record lists roughly 40,000 clones, of which the ten most abundant hold about 5.8%. For this clone: The read terminates 3 residues ahead of where the CDR3 ends, so the germline J gene completes it.

This TCR was sampled from a woman between 18 and 69 years old with a cervical HPV16 infection that either progressed to CIN3+ or cleared (not recorded which). The chain joins TRBV30 to TRBJ2-7, with 8 positions matching TRBD1. Sequencing was performed on blood buffy coat. The CDR3 spells CAWSTGQGRVNEQYF. Incomplete CDR3 DNA: TGTGCCTGGAGTACCGGACAGGGAAGAGTCAACGAG.